What follows are 27 T cell receptor beta chains derived from one specimen sequenced in a study of blood T cell repertoires in COVID-19. Sequenced by immunoSEQ multiplex PCR; TCRdb stores in-frame clones only, minus some. The table lists about 160,000 clones, approximately 84% of them singletons. The source material was peripheral blood. The receptors stem from a man aged 35 to 55 with acute or convalescent COVID-19.

This rearrangement joins TRBV7-6 to TRBJ2-2, with D tentatively TRBD1 (5 bases). CDR1 and CDR2 (germline): SGHVS, FNYEAQ. CDR3 length: 18 amino acids. With 1 base removed from V and 5 bases from J, the gap between germline ends came to 20 bases. In nucleotides, the CDR3 is TGTGCCAGCAGCTTAGAAGTAGGGGTCGGGTCCTTTACCGGGGAGCTGTTTTTT. Amino acids: CASSLEVGVGSFTGELFF.

The V gene is TRBV4-1, the J gene TRBJ1-1, with 11 bases that match TRBD1. Germline trimming cut 3 bases from V and 5 bases from J; bases unmatched to any gene: 2. Germline V lookup: CDR1 MGHRA, CDR2 YSYEKL. The CDR3 consists of 14 residues. DNA of the CDR3: TGCGCCAGCAGCCACGGGACAGGGGGGACTGAAGCTTTCTTT. Translating it yields CASSHGTGGTEAFF.

CDR3 sequence: CSASVESSYNSPLHF. The CDR3 DNA is TGCAGTGCTAGTGTAGAGAGCTCCTATAATTCACCCCTCCACTTT. J is TRBJ1-6 and V is TRBV20-1; D gene uncertain. CDR3 size: 15 residues. Germline values: CDR1 DFQATT, CDR2 SNEGSKA (reference sequence). V lost 3 bases, J lost 0 bases, and 9 bases lay in between.

The chain combines TRBV7-6 with TRBJ2-7; TRBD1 aligns across 9 bases. Trimming took 4 bases from V and 0 from J; bases not matched to a gene: 10. This CDR3 has 17 residues. Germline V lookup: CDR1 SGHVS, CDR2 FNYEAQ. The DNA of the CDR3 is TGTGCCAGCAGCTCCCGACGGACAGGGGTGGACTCCTACGAGCAGTACTTC. Translation gives CASSSRRTGVDSYEQYF.

This sequence joins TRBV6-5 and TRBJ1-2; tentative D call: TRBD1 (5 bases). Deletions cut 7 bases from V and 5 bases from J, with 20 bases between. Germline V lookup: CDR1 MNHEY, CDR2 SVGAGI. CDR3 length: 15 amino acids. This CDR3 is CASTNHPARAYGYTF. In nucleotides, the CDR3 is TGTGCCAGCACCAATCACCCGGCCAGGGCTTATGGCTACACCTTC.

This chain uses TRBV19 with TRBJ1-1, with TRBD1 as a possible D gene (6 bases). Deletions cut 5 bases from V and 6 bases from J, with 7 bases between. The CDR3 extends over 11 amino acids. Germline CDR1 and CDR2: LNHDA and SQIVND (reference sequence). CDR3 in amino acids: CASSQGPEAFF. The CDR3 DNA reads TGTGCCAGTAGTCAGGGGCCTGAAGCTTTCTTT.

This chain joins TRBV5-6 and TRBJ1-1, with D unclear. Germline V gene data show CDR1 as SGHDT and CDR2 as YYEEEE. Trimming took 3 bases from V and 8 from J, leaving 14 bases between them. The CDR3 runs 13 residues. CDR3 protein: CASSSPTRPEAFF. CDR3 in DNA: TGTGCCAGCAGCTCACCCACTAGGCCGGAAGCTTTCTTT.

This chain links TRBV7-8 with TRBJ1-1, with TRBD1 matching over 7 bases. Looked up from germline, CDR1 is SGHVS and CDR2 is FQNEAQ. CDR3 length equals 16 residues. The V gene end was trimmed by 1 base and the J gene end by 4 bases; junction bases not matched to a gene: 9. This chain's CDR3 is CASSLGGGGSFTEAFF. CDR3 coding DNA: TGTGCCAGCAGCTTAGGTGGAGGGGGCAGTTTCACTGAAGCTTTCTTT.

This clone was picked up a small number of times. The chain has TRBV27 and TRBJ2-7, with D perhaps TRBD2 (6 bases). V was shortened by 6 bases and J by 2 bases, with 11 bases between the two germline ends. The CDR3 has 13 amino acids. Per germline, CDR1 MNHEY and CDR2 SMNVEV (reference sequence). CDR3 region: CASRRDSPYEQYF. CDR3 bases: TGTGCCAGCAGGAGGGACTCCCCCTACGAGCAGTACTTC.

The chain uses TRBV30 and TRBJ2-2, with D unresolved. Germline assignment: CDR1 GTSNPN and CDR2 SVGIG (reference sequence). The CDR3 has 13 amino acids. V was trimmed by 2 bases and J by 5 bases, leaving 9 bases between them. CDR3 DNA: TGTGCCTGGAGTCCGCCTAAGACCGGGGAGCTGTTTTTT. Translated: CAWSPPKTGELFF.

V is TRBV5-6 and J is TRBJ2-5, with TRBD1 matching 9 bases. Per germline, CDR1 SGHDT and CDR2 YYEEEE. The V segment lost 4 bases and the J segment 5 bases; nucleotides outside the gene matches: 9. The CDR3 runs to 15 residues. CDR3 amino acids: CASSGYRGQGETQYF. As DNA, the CDR3 is TGTGCCAGCAGCGGTTACAGGGGGCAGGGGGAGACCCAGTACTTC.

This clone was detected only a few times. The CDR3 region has the DNA TGTGCCAGCAGCTTAGCACTGTTGAATTCACCCCTCCACTTT. As protein: CASSLALLNSPLHF. V is TRBV7-2 and J is TRBJ1-6; D not resolved. CDR3 length: 14 residues. The V end was cut by 0 bases, the J end by 7 bases, with 7 bases between. CDR1 is SGHTA, CDR2 FQGNSA, per germline.

The chain recombines TRBV6-5 with TRBJ2-2; D is unclear. The V gene lost 6 bases and the J gene lost 6 bases, with 8 bases spanning the gap. This CDR3 contains 12 residues. Germline assignment: CDR1 MNHEY and CDR2 SVGAGI. The CDR3 DNA follows: TGTGCCAGCAGCCCGGTTGCCGGGGAGCTGTTTTTT. This sequence encodes CASSPVAGELFF.

The J gene is TRBJ1-2, the V gene TRBV6-5; the D gene is possibly TRBD1 (6 bases). V was pared by 6 bases and J by 3 bases, with 11 bases between. From germline, CDR1 is MNHEY and CDR2 SVGAGI. The CDR3 consists of 13 residues. CDR3 loop: CASSGQPHYGYTF. The CDR3 DNA reads as TGTGCCAGCAGCGGACAGCCTCACTATGGCTACACCTTC.

The genes are TRBV28 and TRBJ1-1; D is undetermined. The V gene's germline CDR1 is MDHEN and CDR2 SYDVKM. The CDR3 has 14 amino acids. Trimming shortened V by 8 bases and J by 5 bases, and 18 bases separated the two germline ends. In nucleotides, the CDR3 is TGTGCCAGCCGCAACCGAGTGGGCGTTACTGAAGCTTTCTTT. Protein: CASRNRVGVTEAFF. Together with reference TRBV28 and TRBJ1-1, the CDR3 gives the full variable domain: DVKVTQSSRYLVKRTGEKVFLECVQDMDHENMFWYRQDPGLGLRLIYFSYDVKMKEKGDIPEGYSVSREKKERFSLILESASTNQTSMYLCASRNRVGVTEAFFGQGTRLTVV.

This clone was picked up one time. The chain has TRBV6-1 and TRBJ2-2, with D possibly matching TRBD1 (6 bases). This CDR3 is built from 17 residues. Germline values: CDR1 MNHNS, CDR2 SASEGT. The V end lost 4 bases, the J end lost 0 bases, and 15 bases lay between the germline ends. In DNA form, the CDR3 reads TGTGCCAGCAGTGGGCATCGGACAGTCACGAACACCGGGGAGCTGTTTTTT. Protein: CASSGHRTVTNTGELFF.

This sequence joins TRBV28 and TRBJ2-7, with 7 positions matching TRBD1. Germline-derived CDR1 and CDR2 are MDHEN and SYDVKM. The CDR3 contains 17 residues. The trim removed 2 bases at V and 2 bases at J, leaving 12 bases unmatched. The CDR3 DNA sequence: TGTGCCAGCAGTTTAGAGGTTAAGACAGGGCGACCCTACGAGCAGTACTTC. It encodes CASSLEVKTGRPYEQYF.

V gene TRBV15 combines with J gene TRBJ1-6, with D maybe TRBD1 (5 bases). This CDR3 region has 13 residues. Trimming took 0 bases from V and 12 from J, leaving 9 bases between them. Germline V gene lookup returns CDR1 LNHNV and CDR2 YYDKDF (reference sequence). CDR3 DNA sequence: TGTGCCACCAGCAGAGAGGGGCGCGGACCCCTCCACTTT. Translated, it gives CATSREGRGPLHF.

J is TRBJ2-1 and V is TRBV11-3; TRBD2 matches 11 bases. Germline trimming cut 8 bases from V and 6 bases from J; bases unmatched to any gene: 6. The CDR3 is made up of 14 amino acids. Germline V gene data show CDR1 as SGHNT and CDR2 as YENEEA. CDR3 sequence (DNA): TGTGCCAGCTCCGGGACTAGCGGTGTCAATGAGCAGTTCTTC. This codes for CASSGTSGVNEQFF.

The V call is TRBV23-1, the J call TRBJ1-6; D might be TRBD1 (6 bases). TRBV23-1 is an ORF, with its function uncertain. The CDR3 runs 13 residues. V lost 0 bases, J lost 17 bases, and 14 bases lay in between. CDR3 in DNA: TGCGCCAGCAGTCAATCGGGACATCCCCCCTTCCACTTT. Translating it yields CASSQSGHPPFHF.

V usage is TRBV11-2 and J usage is TRBJ2-7, with 7 bases fitting TRBD1. Germline V gene lookup returns CDR1 SGHAT and CDR2 FQNNGV. The CDR3 totals 13 residues. Germline trimming cut 1 base from V and 5 bases from J; bases unmatched to any gene: 2. CDR3 bases: TGTGCCAGCAGCTTAGGAGGGGGCGACGAGCAGTACTTC. Translation: CASSLGGGDEQYF.

This clone was detected only a few times. V gene TRBV15 combines with J gene TRBJ2-1; the D gene is possibly TRBD1 (6 bases). The CDR3 sequence is 15 residues long. Germline loops: CDR1 LNHNV, CDR2 YYDKDF (reference sequence). Between the trimmed V and J ends, which lost 5 bases and 4 bases, there was a span of 15 bases. CDR3 amino acids: CATSLERGSYNEQFF. CDR3 sequence (DNA): TGTGCCACCAGCCTAGAAAGGGGGTCGTACAATGAGCAGTTCTTC.

The V call is TRBV11-2, the J call TRBJ2-1, with D perhaps matching TRBD1 (6 bases). Per germline, CDR1 SGHAT and CDR2 FQNNGV. V was shortened by 5 bases and J by 7 bases, with 12 bases between the two germline ends. The CDR3 is made up of 13 amino acids. The CDR3 sequence is CASSPPDRNEQFF. CDR3 coding DNA: TGTGCCAGCAGCCCCCCGGACAGAAATGAGCAGTTCTTC.

The chain couples TRBV4-1 to TRBJ2-1, with TRBD2 identical over 9 bases. V dropped 4 bases and J dropped 0; count of bases not matched to a gene: 4. Per the germline V gene, CDR1 is MGHRA and CDR2 is YSYEKL. This CDR3 has 16 amino acids. In DNA form, the CDR3 reads TGCGCCAGCAGCCCTAGCGGGGCGAGCTCCTACAATGAGCAGTTCTTC. Translating gives CASSPSGASSYNEQFF.

This clone was detected only once. For the CDR3, the DNA is TGCGCCAGCAGCCAAGTTTCTAGCGGGGGTGCCCCGGATACGCAGTATTTT. Its translation is CASSQVSSGGAPDTQYF. This chain connects TRBV4-3 to TRBJ2-3; 10 nucleotides agree with TRBD2. With V trimmed by 1 base and J by 6 bases, 10 bases remained unmatched. CDR3 length: 17 residues. Germline assignment: CDR1 LGHNA and CDR2 YSLEER.

The chain has TRBV21-1 and TRBJ2-3; the table's D gene call, TRBD2, was not cross checked with the DNA. TRBV21-1 is designated a pseudogene. The CDR3 extends over 13 amino acids. The CDR3 protein is CAARSGGSDTQYF. The CDR3 DNA reads as TGTGCAGCGCGGTCCGGGGGATCAGATACGCAGTATTTT.

The sample holds many counts of this clone. V usage is TRBV7-9 and J usage is TRBJ1-6; D is uncertain. Looked up from germline, CDR1 is SEHNR and CDR2 is FQNEAQ (reference sequence). V was trimmed by 1 base and J by 7 bases, leaving 11 bases between them. The CDR3 extends over 15 amino acids. CDR3 protein: CASSLGSTRNSPLHF. The DNA of the CDR3 is TGTGCCAGCAGCTTAGGGTCGACTCGAAATTCACCCCTCCACTTT.